This TCR beta chain appears in the sequencing data of a study of T cell repertoires in cytomegalovirus infection. Study-level background: From public TCR beta signatures came an indication of both CMV infection and matching HLA type. General study findings and limits: Ex vivo responses were dominated by HLA-C-restricted CMV-specific TCR beta clonotypes. The cumulative frequency of public TCR beta families distinguished individuals who carried CMV together with the relevant HLA.

This clonotype was counted many times. Its antigen is undetermined. From the reads, TCRdb called clonotypes with MiXCR, one entry per CDR3 protein. Among around 290,000 distinct CDR3 sequences, about 25% were seen once, and the ten largest hold 14%. V was cut by 5 bases and J by 8 bases, with 10 bases left in between. Germline V lookup: CDR1 SGHTA, CDR2 FQGTGA. This CDR3 spans 12 amino acids. The sequence was obtained from a human donor in good health (CMV status not recorded). Some clones in this sample may be carry-over from other donors' samples. Sequenced sample: PBMCs. J is TRBJ2-1 and V is TRBV7-3; D is possibly TRBD2 (6 bases). DNA of the CDR3: TGTGCCAGCAGCCCGACTAGGGATGAGCAGTTCTTC. Translation gives CASSPTRDEQFF.